The clone carrying this TCR beta chain was found many times. Its antigen is unidentified. TCRdb used MiXCR to reprocess the 5' RACE reads, holding one entry per CDR3 protein. The sample shows about 92,000 distinct CDR3 sequences, roughly 3.5% of them seen only once. This entry belongs to a study of neurological immune-mediated disorders. Study observations and caveats: The repertoires of 18 of 34 multiple sclerosis patients were placed by phylogenetic grouping in a single related-CDR3 cluster, which may be a signature.

Germline V gives CDR1 SGDLS, CDR2 YYNGEE. V shed 3 bases and J shed 4 bases, with 8 bases lying between them. CDR3 length: 14 amino acids. The specimen was PBMCs. The rearrangement joins TRBV9 to TRBJ1-6; D unclear. This clonotype was sampled from a woman between 45 and 65 years old with multiple sclerosis. CDR3 protein: CASSDNWYNSPLHF. The CDR3, as DNA: TGTGCCAGCAGCGACAACTGGTATAATTCACCCCTCCACTTT.